This TCR beta chain derives from a study of T cells in Graves' hyperthyroidism and ophthalmopathy. Patients were excluded because of uncontrolled infection, other autoimmune disease, pregnancy or lactation. On the basis of clinical symptoms, serum thyroxine and TRAb, thyroid ultrasound and orbital computed tomography, diagnoses were made. V lost 1 base, J lost 5 bases, and 15 bases lay in between. The CDR3 runs to 15 residues. Germline V gene sequence: CDR1 DFQATT, CDR2 SNEGSKA (reference sequence). This clonotype was seen at least ten times. What it recognizes is unknown. Overall study results and limits: Stable hyperthyroidism and ophthalmopathy were separated using 13 V-J signatures. Most clonotypes expanded in the thyroid (above 0.001) were also present in blood.

RNA transcripts served as the template for amplifying TCR beta CDR3 regions. The TCR CDR3 was amplified in a first-round RT-PCR using the HTBI primer set. TCRdb recomputed calls from the multiplex PCR reads with MiXCR, one row per CDR3 protein. The sample records approximately 610,000 distinct CDR3 sequences, around 15% being singletons. The sequencing input was blood. The origin of this receptor is a woman in her 40s with Graves' ophthalmopathy. The chain couples TRBV20-1 to TRBJ1-5; D gene unclear. CDR3: CSARAPLGLDQPQHF. The CDR3 nucleotides read TGCAGTGCTAGAGCCCCCCTTGGTCTGGATCAGCCCCAGCATTTT.